These 16 T cell receptor beta chains were all obtained from the same sample, sequenced in a study of PD-L1 blockade in urothelial cancer. Assay used: immunoSEQ multiplex PCR; TCRdb lists only in-frame clones, some missing. The repertoire consists of approximately 46,000 clones, with more than 65% occurring once and the leading ten covering 2.5% to 3%. The sample in question was PBMCs, obtained around atezolizumab (anti-PD-L1) treatment. The receptors were sampled from a man in his 70s with urothelial cancer.

On this clone: Germline and junction disagree at one end, which may indicate a read error. The genes are TRBV7-2 and TRBJ2-1, with 7 bases matching TRBD2. Per the germline V gene, CDR1 is SGHTA and CDR2 is FQGNSA. This CDR3 has 15 amino acids. CDR3 residues: CASGLGSGRYNEQFF. CDR3 bases: TGTGCCAGCGGCTTAGGTAGCGGGCGCTACAATGAGCAGTTCTTC.

The genes are TRBV27 and TRBJ2-1; TRBD2 is a possible D gene (6 bases). Germline lookup yields CDR1 MNHEY and CDR2 SMNVEV (reference sequence). The CDR3 extends over 13 amino acids. Between the trimmed V and J ends, which lost 4 bases and 6 bases, there was a span of 10 bases. CDR3 sequence reads: CASSSGLFNEQFF. The CDR3 bases are TGTGCCAGCAGTTCCGGACTATTCAATGAGCAGTTCTTC.

This chain links TRBV9 with TRBJ2-1, with 11 positions matching TRBD1. Germline V gene data show CDR1 as SGDLS and CDR2 as YYNGEE. The CDR3 totals 16 residues. The J segment lost 8 bases and the V segment lost 0 bases, leaving 7 bases of the junction unmatched. The CDR3 sequence is CASSVDGGTGGYEQFF. CDR3 in DNA: TGTGCCAGCAGCGTAGACGGGGGGACAGGGGGGTATGAGCAGTTCTTC.

V gene TRBV6-6 combines with J gene TRBJ1-2; 12 nucleotides match TRBD1. With 6 bases clipped from V and 8 bases from J, the junction kept 10 bases outside the gene matches. In germline, CDR1 is MNHNY, CDR2 SVGAGI (reference sequence). The CDR3 extends over 15 amino acids. In DNA form, the CDR3 reads TGTGCCAGCAGCCAACGGGACAGGGGGCCGGAGGGCTACACCTTC. This gives the protein CASSQRDRGPEGYTF.

This clone turned up a few times. The chain is built from TRBV15 and TRBJ2-2; 9 bases are a match to TRBD1. The V segment lost 0 bases and the J segment 7 bases; nucleotides outside the gene matches: 9. CDR3 length equals 17 residues. Per the germline V gene, CDR1 is LNHNV and CDR2 is YYDKDF (reference sequence). DNA for the CDR3: TGTGCCACCAGCAGAGAGGCCCCGGGACAGGGAGTCGGGGAGCTGTTTTTT. Protein product: CATSREAPGQGVGELFF.

The CDR3 DNA is TGTGCCAGTAGTTCCCGGGACAGGAGAATGTCGCACACTGAAGCTTTCTTT. This encodes CASSSRDRRMSHTEAFF. The chain couples TRBV19 to TRBJ1-1; 8 nucleotides line up with TRBD1. The CDR3 contains 17 residues. V lost 5 bases and J lost 3; bases outside the gene matches: 14. Looked up from germline, CDR1 is LNHDA and CDR2 is SQIVND (reference sequence).

This clone was recorded a few times. This chain joins TRBV2 and TRBJ2-5; TRBD2 matches at 11 bases. The CDR3 runs to 16 residues. V lost 7 bases, J lost 5 bases, and 12 bases stayed unmatched. Germline CDR1 and CDR2: SNHLY and FYNNEI. DNA of the CDR3: TGTGCCAGCATGGGAGGAACTAGCGGGAGTAGCGAGACCCAGTACTTC. Residues: CASMGGTSGSSETQYF.

Only one count was recorded for this clone. The chain has TRBV11-1 and TRBJ2-7; possible D gene TRBD1, 6 bases. Per germline, CDR1 SGHAT and CDR2 FQDESV (reference sequence). The CDR3 loop spans 15 amino acids. The germline V and J ends were trimmed by 5 bases and 3 bases, with 17 bases remaining between them. The CDR3 nucleotides are TGTGCCAGCAGCCTAACAGGGACGCAGGGCTACGAGCAGTACTTC. Translation gives CASSLTGTQGYEQYF.

The V call is TRBV9, the J call TRBJ2-1; maybe TRBD2 (6 bases). Trimming left V 2 bases short and J 10 bases short, with 10 bases between. The CDR3 is made up of 12 amino acids. CDR1 SGDLS and CDR2 YYNGEE come from the germline V gene. This chain's CDR3 is CASSVVAGEQFF. Here the CDR3 DNA reads TGTGCCAGCAGCGTCGTTGCGGGAGAGCAGTTCTTC.

The chain couples TRBV7-6 to TRBJ2-7; D ambiguous. The CDR3 is 16 amino acids. The V end was cut by 2 bases, the J end by 0 bases, with 14 bases between. Germline V lookup: CDR1 SGHVS, CDR2 FNYEAQ. CDR3 sequence: CASSLWSDRGSYEQYF. For the CDR3, the DNA is TGTGCCAGCAGCTTATGGAGCGACCGAGGCTCCTACGAGCAGTACTTC. The full variable domain, in which reference TRBV7-6 and TRBJ2-7 provide the parts outside the CDR3, is GAGVSQSPRYKVTKRGQDVALRCDPISGHVSLYWYRQALGQGPEFLTYFNYEAQQDKSGLPNDRFSAERPEGSISTLTIQRTEQRDSAMYRCASSLWSDRGSYEQYFGPGTRLTVT.

The chain joins TRBV19 to TRBJ2-7; 9 nucleotides agree with TRBD2. J gave up 4 bases and V 5 bases, and 12 bases lay outside the gene matches. The germline CDR1 and CDR2 sequences are LNHDA and SQIVND (reference sequence). This CDR3 contains 16 residues. The CDR3 DNA reads TGTGCCAGTAGTCCTCGAGCGGGAGGAACGGATTACGAGCAGTACTTC. As protein: CASSPRAGGTDYEQYF.

This chain joins TRBV5-6 and TRBJ1-1; a weak D match, TRBD1 (6 bases). The length of the CDR3 is 15 residues. In germline, CDR1 is SGHDT, CDR2 YYEEEE. Deletions cut 3 bases from V and 1 base from J, with 13 bases between. The CDR3 protein is CASSSTLRGNTEAFF. DNA for the CDR3: TGTGCCAGCAGCTCAACTCTCAGGGGGAACACTGAAGCTTTCTTT.

This sequence joins TRBV6-6 and TRBJ2-1; D is possibly TRBD2 (5 bases). Trimming cost V 5 bases and J 10 bases, with 15 bases left between them. Germline V gene lookup returns CDR1 MNHNY and CDR2 SVGAGI (reference sequence). The CDR3 length is 13 residues. CDR3 amino acids: CASSNPGEQEQFF. As DNA, the CDR3 is TGTGCCAGCAGTAATCCCGGGGAGCAGGAGCAGTTCTTC.

V and J are TRBV6-6 and TRBJ1-4; 8 positions match TRBD1. V shed 5 bases and J 11 bases; nucleotides not matched to a gene: 4. The V gene's germline CDR1 is MNHNY and CDR2 SVGAGI (reference sequence). The CDR3 runs to 12 residues. Written as DNA, the CDR3 is TGTGCCAGCAGTCCTCGGACAGGGAAACTGTTTTTT. This translates into CASSPRTGKLFF.

The chain recombines TRBV19 with TRBJ1-1; D remains ambiguous. The V gene's germline CDR1 is LNHDA and CDR2 SQIVND (reference sequence). V was cut by 2 bases and J by 11 bases, with 15 bases left in between. This CDR3 is built from 13 residues. This chain's CDR3 is CASSINLRDSAFF. CDR3 DNA: TGTGCCAGTAGTATAAATTTGAGGGATAGCGCTTTCTTT.

This clone was recorded once. The chain has TRBV7-2 and TRBJ2-2; TRBD2 aligns across 9 bases. Germline-derived CDR1 and CDR2 are SGHTA and FQGNSA. CDR3 length equals 15 residues. Germline trimming cut 4 bases from V and 6 bases from J; bases unmatched to any gene: 6. The CDR3 DNA is TGTGCCAGCAGCTACGGGACTAGCCGCGCCGGGGAGCTGTTTTTT. Translated, it gives CASSYGTSRAGELFF.